The 6 T cell receptor beta chains presented below share a single source sample, sequenced in a study of human T cells and chemical hapten exposure. Time point defined: patch test 1, 2 weeks after DPC sensitization. Regarding treatment: therapeutic diphenylcyclopropenone sensitization with weekly scalp DPC. In TCRdb, the RACE reads were re-called with MiXCR into one record per CDR3 protein. The table has 45,000 to 60,000 distinct CDR3 sequences, about 9.3% seen once. Sample: whole blood, taken in connection with sensitization to the hapten diphenylcyclopropenone (DPC). These receptors all stem from a woman in her thirties or forties with alopecia areata. Some clones in this sample may be carry-over from other donors' samples.

In this sample, this clonotype turned up many times. The chain recombines TRBV7-9 with TRBJ2-4; no clear D gene. Germline assignment: CDR1 SEHNR and CDR2 FQNEAQ (reference sequence). This CDR3 region has 16 residues. V lost 5 bases and J lost 3, with 17 bases in between. CDR3 residues: CASSTNHRVGKNIQYF. The CDR3 DNA is TGTGCCAGCAGCACGAACCACAGAGTCGGCAAAAACATTCAGTACTTC.

This clonotype has at least ten counts. V gene TRBV29-1 combines with J gene TRBJ2-7; a weak D match, TRBD1 (6 bases). The CDR3 has 13 residues. Trimming pared 4 bases from V and 2 bases from J, leaving 12 bases between. Germline V gene lookup returns CDR1 SQVTM and CDR2 ANQGSEA. Here the CDR3 reads CSVGDRPPYEQYF. The CDR3 nucleotides are TGCAGCGTTGGTGACAGGCCCCCCTACGAGCAGTACTTC.

This clonotype was seen many times. V usage is TRBV29-1 and J usage is TRBJ1-1; D unclear. The V and J ends lost 4 bases and 5 bases respectively, with 14 bases between them. The CDR3 sequence is 13 residues long. Germline lookup yields CDR1 SQVTM and CDR2 ANQGSEA. The CDR3 DNA follows: TGCAGCGTTGTGAGGATACCCGGGACTGAAGCTTTCTTT. Translation: CSVVRIPGTEAFF.

The chain carries TRBV28 and TRBJ2-1; TRBD2 might be the D (5 bases). With 10 bases removed from V and 10 bases from J, the gap between germline ends came to 17 bases. The CDR3 runs 12 residues. Germline V gene lookup returns CDR1 MDHEN and CDR2 SYDVKM. Here the CDR3 reads CATSGVKFEQFF. DNA for the CDR3: TGTGCCACCTCCGGGGTCAAGTTCGAGCAGTTCTTC. Filled out from reference TRBV28 and TRBJ2-1, the complete variable domain reads DVKVTQSSRYLVKRTGEKVFLECVQDMDHENMFWYRQDPGLGLRLIYFSYDVKMKEKGDIPEGYSVSREKKERFSLILESASTNQTSMYLCATSGVKFEQFFGPGTRLTVL.

This clonotype appeared a few times. The chain recombines TRBV9 with TRBJ1-6, with 9 positions matching TRBD1. J lost 7 bases, V lost 1 base, and 3 bases had no gene match. This CDR3 has 15 amino acids. CDR1 is SGDLS, CDR2 YYNGEE, per germline. CDR3 in DNA: TGTGCCAGCAGCGTAACTGGACAGGGGAATTCACCCCTCCACTTT. The encoded protein is CASSVTGQGNSPLHF.

The sample holds a few counts of this clonotype. This chain joins TRBV6-6 and TRBJ2-3; D might be TRBD2 (6 bases). V gave up 6 bases and J gave up 2 bases, with 15 bases separating them. Germline V gene sequence: CDR1 MNHNY, CDR2 SVGAGI (reference sequence). The CDR3 sequence is 15 residues long. The DNA of the CDR3 is TGTGCCAGCAGGGGCGCGCGGGGCCCCACAGATACGCAGTATTTT. It specifies CASRGARGPTDTQYF.